The subject of this entry is one T cell receptor beta chain. Measured with immunoSEQ multiplex PCR; TCRdb has only the in-frame clones, and not every one. The table includes over 100,000 clones, around 88% detected once. The data were obtained in a study of blood T cell repertoires in COVID-19. The V segment lost 0 bases and the J segment 3 bases; nucleotides outside the gene matches: 2. CDR3 length equals 15 residues. The germline gives CDR1 LNHNV, CDR2 YYDKDF (reference sequence). Sequencing was done on a sample of peripheral blood. The V gene is TRBV15, the J gene TRBJ1-5; 7 bases map to TRBD1. The sequence derives from a man in his 60s with COVID-19, enrolled during active disease. CDR3 DNA sequence: TGTGCCACCAGCAGAGACAGGGGGGCCAATCAGCCCCAGCATTTT. This encodes CATSRDRGANQPQHF.